This TCR beta chain was retrieved from a study of shared clonotypes between healthy human individuals. Donors, without exception, were Caucasian adults residing in Nashville, Tennessee. Measured with immunoSEQ multiplex PCR; TCRdb has only the in-frame clones, and not every one. The sample includes under 650,000 clones, roughly 95% of them seen just once. This TCR was recovered from a woman in her 30s in good health. Sequenced material: naive CD4+ T cells sorted from blood. Subset reported: CD45RA+ positively selected.

CDR3 loop: CASSLVGEASPLHF. DNA for the CDR3: TGTGCCAGCAGCTTAGTGGGGGAAGCTTCACCCCTCCACTTT. V gene TRBV11-2 combines with J gene TRBJ1-6; D is possibly TRBD1 (5 bases). The CDR3 totals 14 residues. Germline CDR1 reads SGHAT; CDR2 reads FQNNGV. Trimming removed 1 base from V and 9 bases from J, with 10 bases in between.